The source of this TCR beta chain is a study of Ad26.COV2.S vaccination and SARS-CoV-2 variants. Study summary: Intramuscularly, Ad26.COV2.S was given either once or twice, 56 days apart. The study, taken as a whole, reports: Recipients of either vaccine or placebo displayed similar breadth of non-spike TCRs.

The sample's treatment: roughly 19 received Ad26.COV2.S at low or high dose, single or two shots; about 5 received placebo; per-sample allocation not given. Specimen acquisition occurred on day 63 following the initial vaccine or placebo injection. Boston hosted the donor, who was an adult aged 18-55 years. Produced via immunoSEQ multiplex PCR; TCRdb's table is partial and in-frame only. The repertoire has 300,000 to 350,000 clones, 80% to 90% of them found once; the top ten carry roughly 10%. The germline CDR1 and CDR2 sequences are MNHEY and SVGEGT. This CDR3 spans 14 amino acids. The V gene end was trimmed by 6 bases and the J gene end by 6 bases; junction bases not matched to a gene: 7. Comments on this clone: Its antigen is undetermined.

The receptor comes from a person between 18 and 60 years old who received the Ad26.COV2.S COVID-19 vaccine or a placebo. The chain combines TRBV6-2 or TRBV6-3 with TRBJ2-1, with TRBD1 matching 8 bases. The specimen was peripheral blood, collected in a trial of Ad26.COV2.S vaccine versus placebo. The CDR3 reads CASSHPGTGNEQFF. DNA of the CDR3: TGTGCCAGCAGCCATCCCGGGACAGGCAATGAGCAGTTCTTC.